This is a list of T cell receptor beta chains from one sample in a study of T cell responses to AZD1222 COVID-19 vaccine. The repertoire was sequenced with immunoSEQ multiplex PCR; TCRdb's copy has only in-frame clones and lacks some. The sample records around 150,000 clones, approximately 90% being singletons. Specimen: peripheral blood, collected on day 0 of AZD1222 vaccination. The source of these receptors is an adult in good health. CDR3s include the opening cysteine and the closing phenylalanine or tryptophan. Each record gives: CDR3 protein, CDR3 DNA, V gene, J gene, D gene, clone size. A D gene is named only where the DNA matches it firmly. Expanded clones are given a class, and other clones once, few, many or no size at all.

CDR3 protein: CASSESRWGSENTEAFF
CDR3 DNA: TGTGCCAGCAGTGAAAGCAGGTGGGGCTCCGAGAACACTGAAGCTTTCTTT
V gene: TRBV28
J gene: TRBJ1-1
D gene: .
clone size: .

CDR3 protein: CASSPLRGTEAFF
CDR3 DNA: TGTGCCAGCTCACCACTGAGGGGCACTGAAGCTTTCTTT
V gene: TRBV18
J gene: TRBJ1-1
D gene: .
clone size: once

CDR3 protein: CASSFRTYSSSYNEQFF
CDR3 DNA: TGTGCCAGCAGTTTCCGGACTTACTCAAGCTCCTACAATGAGCAGTTCTTC
V gene: TRBV28
J gene: TRBJ2-1
D gene: .
clone size: .

CDR3 protein: CASRITDSSPNVLTF
CDR3 DNA: TGTGCCAGCAGAATTACCGACAGTTCGCCCAACGTCCTGACTTTC
V gene: TRBV28
J gene: TRBJ2-6
D gene: .
clone size: .

CDR3 protein: CASSPPGATGEQYF
CDR3 DNA: TGTGCCAGCTCACCCCCGGGAGCGACGGGCGAGCAGTACTTC
V gene: TRBV18
J gene: TRBJ2-7
D gene: .
clone size: .

CDR3 protein: CASSFAGGRNTEAFF
CDR3 DNA: TGTGCCAGCAGCTTCGCTGGGGGCAGGAATACTGAAGCTTTCTTT
V gene: TRBV11-2
J gene: TRBJ1-1
D gene: .
clone size: .

CDR3 protein: CASSFGPPEMVDTQYF
CDR3 DNA: TGTGCCAGCAGTTTCGGACCTCCAGAGATGGTAGATACGCAGTATTTT
V gene: TRBV28
J gene: TRBJ2-3
D gene: .
clone size: .

CDR3 protein: CASSPAANYEQYF
CDR3 DNA: TGTGCCAGCTCACCAGCAGCGAACTACGAGCAGTACTTC
V gene: TRBV18
J gene: TRBJ2-7
D gene: .
clone size: .

CDR3 protein: CASSQEGTAGNTIYF
CDR3 DNA: TGTGCCAGCAGCCAAGAAGGGACGGCTGGAAACACCATATATTTT
V gene: TRBV3-1/TRBV3-2
J gene: TRBJ1-3
D gene: .
clone size: .

CDR3 protein: CSATSGNTIYF
CDR3 DNA: TGCAGTGCTACCTCTGGAAACACCATATATTTT
V gene: TRBV20-1
J gene: TRBJ1-3
D gene: .
clone size: .

CDR3 protein: CASSFDRSITEAFF
CDR3 DNA: TGTGCCAGCAGCTTCGATCGGTCCATCACTGAAGCTTTCTTT
V gene: TRBV7-9
J gene: TRBJ1-1
D gene: .
clone size: .

CDR3 protein: CATSDGTGSPNYGYTF
CDR3 DNA: TGTGCCACCAGTGATGGAACCGGTTCTCCTAACTATGGCTACACCTTC
V gene: TRBV24-1
J gene: TRBJ1-2
D gene: .
clone size: .

CDR3 protein: CASSRGAGVYNEQYF
CDR3 DNA: TGTGCCAGCAGCCGCGGGGCGGGAGTCTACAACGAGCAGTACTTC
V gene: TRBV5-5
J gene: TRBJ2-7
D gene: TRBD2
clone size: .

CDR3 protein: CASKTTTGGTEAFF
CDR3 DNA: TGTGCCAGCAAAACTACGACAGGGGGCACTGAAGCTTTCTTT
V gene: TRBV6-5
J gene: TRBJ1-1
D gene: TRBD1
clone size: .

CDR3 protein: CASSTVGAKPNEQYF
CDR3 DNA: TGCGCCAGCAGCACGGTGGGGGCTAAACCTAACGAGCAGTACTTC
V gene: TRBV4-1
J gene: TRBJ2-7
D gene: .
clone size: .

CDR3 protein: CASSIVSGPYNEQFF
CDR3 DNA: TGTGCCAGTAGTATAGTTAGCGGGCCTTACAATGAGCAGTTCTTC
V gene: TRBV19
J gene: TRBJ2-1
D gene: TRBD2
clone size: .